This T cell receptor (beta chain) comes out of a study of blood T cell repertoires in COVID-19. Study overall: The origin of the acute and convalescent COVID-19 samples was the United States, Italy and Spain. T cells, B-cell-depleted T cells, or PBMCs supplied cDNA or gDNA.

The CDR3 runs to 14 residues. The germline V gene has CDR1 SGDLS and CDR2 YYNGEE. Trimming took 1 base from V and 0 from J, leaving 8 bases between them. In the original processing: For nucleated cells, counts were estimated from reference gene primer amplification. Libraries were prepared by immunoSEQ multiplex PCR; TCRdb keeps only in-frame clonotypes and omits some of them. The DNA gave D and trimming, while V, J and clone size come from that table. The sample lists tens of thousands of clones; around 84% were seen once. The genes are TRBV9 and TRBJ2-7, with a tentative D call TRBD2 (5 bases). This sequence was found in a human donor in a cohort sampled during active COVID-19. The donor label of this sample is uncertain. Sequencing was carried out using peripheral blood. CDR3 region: CASSVRGNSYEQYF. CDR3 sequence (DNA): TGTGCCAGCAGCGTAAGAGGGAACTCCTACGAGCAGTACTTC. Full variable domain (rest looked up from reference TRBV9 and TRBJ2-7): DSGVTQTPKHLITATGQRVTLRCSPRSGDLSVYWYQQSLDQGLQFLIQYYNGEERAKGNILERFSAQQFPDLHSELNLSSLELGDSALYFCASSVRGNSYEQYFGPGTRLTVT.